This TCR beta chain was captured in a study of cytomegalovirus exposure and HLA in healthy donors. General study findings and limits: Reports credit the classifier with highly specific, highly sensitive diagnosis of cytomegalovirus status.

Regarding this clone: Its target is unknown.

13 Jbeta primers and 60 Vbeta primers were used for the PCR. Assay: immunoSEQ multiplex PCR; the TCRdb copy retains only in-frame clones and omits some. Of about 90,000 clones listed, 70% are singletons. The V gene end was trimmed by 5 bases and the J gene end by 4 bases; junction bases not matched to a gene: 3. The CDR3 covers 13 residues. Germline CDR1 is WNHNN and CDR2 is SYGVQD (reference sequence). The sequenced sample was PBMCs. The TCR was taken from a woman aged 45-65 years in good health and CMV-seropositive. The chain uses TRBV10-1 and TRBJ2-3; 7 bases agree with TRBD1. CDR3 DNA: TGCGCCAGCAGTTTCCAGGGGGCAGATACGCAGTATTTT. Its translation is CASSFQGADTQYF.